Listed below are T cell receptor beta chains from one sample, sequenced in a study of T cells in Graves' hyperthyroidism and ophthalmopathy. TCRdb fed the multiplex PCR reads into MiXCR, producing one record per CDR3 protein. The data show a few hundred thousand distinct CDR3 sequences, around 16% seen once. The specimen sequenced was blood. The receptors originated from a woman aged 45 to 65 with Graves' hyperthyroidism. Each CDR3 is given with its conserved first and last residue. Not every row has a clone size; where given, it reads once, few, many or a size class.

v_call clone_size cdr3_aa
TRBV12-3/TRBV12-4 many CASSFVEGTQYF
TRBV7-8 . CASSALAGVGYEQFF
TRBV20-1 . CSARDRSHGANVLTF
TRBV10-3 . CATHARGVENTEAFF
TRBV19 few CASSLNPGQVFYGYTF
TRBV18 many CASSRYQGQDTEAFF
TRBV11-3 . CASSSNKKTGINYGYTF
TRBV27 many CASKPRQGTDTQYF
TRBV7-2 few CASSLDSGRTFIEQYF
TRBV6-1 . CASTLVPGLAEQFF
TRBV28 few CASSPPGTGVNIQYF
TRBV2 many CASSEGIKREQYF
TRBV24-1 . CATSDRGLVGYNEQFF
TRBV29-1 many CSVAGTSVVNEQFF
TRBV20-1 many CSAIKGSSYNEQFF
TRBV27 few CASRPRDGVSRLFF
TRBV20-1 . CSARDSAVAKNIQYF
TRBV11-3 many CASSLEASSYEQYF
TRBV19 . CASTRDRQPQHF
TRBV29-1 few CSVATQTTTDTQYF
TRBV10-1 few CASSDGPNQPQHF
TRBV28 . CASSFMGLDYEQYF
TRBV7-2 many CASSLFPGTGYEQYF
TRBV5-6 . CASSLAWTTNEQFF
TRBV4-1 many CASSQEQGNYGYTF
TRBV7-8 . CASRTNRGESPLHF
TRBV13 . CASSPFITGGSTGYTF
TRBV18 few CASSAGQARGTQYF
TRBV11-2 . CASSLGQGFVSTEAFF
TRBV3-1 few CASTRTGGSGANVLTF
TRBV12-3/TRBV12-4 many CASSRDTNTGELFF
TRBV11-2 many CASSLVTDSEQYF
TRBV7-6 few CASGPSGAGRGETQYF